This entry lists 28 T cell receptor beta chains sequenced from one sample in a study of T cell repertoires in cytomegalovirus infection. Their specific antigens are unknown. TCRdb re-called the reads through MiXCR, storing one row per CDR3 protein. The data show 550,000 to 850,000 distinct CDR3 sequences, around 31% seen once. The material was cultured PBMCs, obtained from culture after CMV antigen stimulation. Every receptor here comes from a human donor in good health (CMV status not recorded). Some clones in this sample may be carry-over from other donors' samples.

CDR3: CASSLGLGVIAEKLFF. Here the CDR3 DNA reads TGTGCCAGCAGCTTAGGCTTGGGGGTAATCGCTGAAAAACTGTTTTTT. The chain uses TRBV7-2 and TRBJ1-4; a weak D match, TRBD1 (5 bases). Germline CDR1 is SGHTA and CDR2 is FQGNSA. V lost 1 base, J lost 7 bases, and 16 bases lay in between. The CDR3 spans 16 residues. Looking up the rest from reference TRBV7-2 and TRBJ1-4 gives the full variable domain: GAGVSQSPSNKVTEKGKDVELRCDPISGHTALYWYRQSLGQGLEFLIYFQGNSAPDKSGLPSDRFSAERTGGSVSTLTIQRTQQEDSAVYLCASSLGLGVIAEKLFFGSGTQLSVL.

This chain connects TRBV20-1 to TRBJ1-1; a possible D gene is TRBD1 (5 bases). The CDR3 loop spans 14 amino acids. Germline assignment: CDR1 DFQATT and CDR2 SNEGSKA (reference sequence). Trimming cost V 3 bases and J 0 bases, with 11 bases left between them. As DNA, the CDR3 is TGCAGTGCTAGCCGCAGGGTGGTGAACACTGAAGCTTTCTTT. Encoded protein: CSASRRVVNTEAFF.

The table lists this clonotype with a few counts. V usage is TRBV4-2 and J usage is TRBJ2-2, with 11 nucleotides matching TRBD2. Trimming at V came to 1 base and at J to 8 bases, leaving 6 bases not matched to a gene. CDR3 length: 16 residues. Germline V gives CDR1 LGHNA, CDR2 YNFKEQ. CDR3 coding DNA: TGTGCCAGCAGCCAAGCTGGACTAGCGGGCGGAGGGGAGCTGTTTTTT. Protein sequence: CASSQAGLAGGGELFF.

This clonotype was recorded a few times. The gene calls are TRBV4-3 and TRBJ2-7; 7 nucleotides line up with TRBD2. Germline V gene sequence: CDR1 LGHNA, CDR2 YSLEER. The CDR3 extends over 17 amino acids. The V and J ends lost 0 bases and 2 bases, in that order; junction bases with no gene match: 10. The CDR3 protein is CASSQDPGGSGTYEQYF. CDR3 sequence (DNA): TGCGCCAGCAGCCAAGACCCCGGCGGGAGCGGCACCTACGAGCAGTACTTC.

This clonotype has more than one count but fewer than ten. The chain joins TRBV7-2 to TRBJ2-7; D uncertain. Germline V CDR1 and CDR2: SGHTA, FQGNSA. V gave up 4 bases and J gave up 3 bases, with 16 bases separating them. The CDR3 consists of 15 residues. In DNA form, the CDR3 reads TGTGCCAGCAGCTCATATGGGGTGGCTAGCTACGAGCAGTACTTC. Its translation is CASSSYGVASYEQYF. The entire variable domain, with the rest obtained from reference TRBV7-2 and TRBJ2-7, is as follows: GAGVSQSPSNKVTEKGKDVELRCDPISGHTALYWYRQSLGQGLEFLIYFQGNSAPDKSGLPSDRFSAERTGGSVSTLTIQRTQQEDSAVYLCASSSYGVASYEQYFGPGTRLTVT.

This clonotype was seen a few times. The chain carries TRBV7-2 and TRBJ2-3; the D gene is possibly TRBD1 (6 bases). V was trimmed by 5 bases and J by 2 bases, leaving 14 bases between them. Per germline, CDR1 SGHTA and CDR2 FQGNSA. There are 15 residues in the CDR3. CDR3 residues: CASSKHGQYTDTQYF. The CDR3 DNA reads TGTGCCAGCAGCAAACATGGACAGTACACAGATACGCAGTATTTT. Drawing the rest from reference TRBV7-2 and TRBJ2-3, the complete variable domain is GAGVSQSPSNKVTEKGKDVELRCDPISGHTALYWYRQSLGQGLEFLIYFQGNSAPDKSGLPSDRFSAERTGGSVSTLTIQRTQQEDSAVYLCASSKHGQYTDTQYFGPGTRLTVL.

The chain joins TRBV28 to TRBJ1-1; D is possibly TRBD1 (6 bases). Trimming removed 4 bases from V and 7 bases from J, with 16 bases in between. The CDR3 is 14 amino acids. Germline CDR1 is MDHEN and CDR2 is SYDVKM. CDR3 region: CASSSQQGFIEAFF. The CDR3 region has the DNA TGTGCCAGCAGTTCACAACAGGGTTTTATTGAAGCTTTCTTT.

This clonotype was seen more than once but under ten times. The V gene is TRBV6-6, the J gene TRBJ1-1; no definite D call. Per the germline V gene, CDR1 is MNHNY and CDR2 is SVGAGI (reference sequence). Trimming cost V 2 bases and J 4 bases, with 14 bases left between them. The CDR3 length is 15 residues. This CDR3 reads CASSYTEASLTEAFF. The CDR3 coding sequence is TGTGCCAGCAGTTACACCGAGGCCTCCCTCACTGAAGCTTTCTTT.

This clonotype was counted between two and nine times. The J gene is TRBJ2-3, the V gene TRBV7-2; either TRBD1 or TRBD2 may fit D (5 bases each). The CDR3 length is 13 residues. Trimming stripped 3 bases from V and 8 bases from J, with 12 bases between. The germline V gene has CDR1 SGHTA and CDR2 FQGNSA. CDR3 in DNA: TGTGCCAGCAGCTTCCGGTGGGACGGTACGCAGTATTTT. It is translated as CASSFRWDGTQYF.

Note on this clonotype: This may be a read error, as it is one base from a much larger clone. V is TRBV7-2 and J is TRBJ2-3; D gene uncertain. The CDR3 spans 18 residues. The germline V gene has CDR1 SGHTA and CDR2 FQGNSA. Trimming pared 8 bases from V and 1 base from J, leaving 25 bases between. The CDR3 region is CASGARGRSLWGTDTQYF. In DNA form, the CDR3 reads TGTGCCAGCGGCGCAAGAGGTCGGTCCCTCTGGGGCACAGATACGCAGTATTTT.

The V call is TRBV11-2, the J call TRBJ2-1; 9 bases align to TRBD2. J lost 4 bases, V lost 5 bases, and 12 bases had no gene match. Germline V gene sequence: CDR1 SGHAT, CDR2 FQNNGV. The CDR3 is 17 amino acids. CDR3 protein: CASSPRWGSGGYNEQFF. CDR3 in DNA: TGTGCCAGCAGCCCCCGATGGGGTAGCGGGGGATACAATGAGCAGTTCTTC.

The gene calls are TRBV7-2 and TRBJ2-7; D remains ambiguous. The CDR3 contains 14 residues. Trimming cost V 1 base and J 6 bases, with 13 bases left between them. Germline V gene lookup returns CDR1 SGHTA and CDR2 FQGNSA. The CDR3 DNA sequence: TGTGCCAGCAGCTTAGGGACGGGTCTTCTCGAGCAGTACTTC. It is translated as CASSLGTGLLEQYF.

This chain links TRBV3-1 with TRBJ2-3, with a weak D call TRBD2 (5 bases). CDR3 length: 14 residues. Trimming left V 6 bases short and J 9 bases short, with 19 bases between. The germline gives CDR1 LGHDT, CDR2 YNNKEL (reference sequence). The CDR3 sequence: CASRDSESQITQYF. For the CDR3, the DNA is TGTGCCAGCAGGGATAGCGAGTCACAGATAACGCAGTATTTT.

This clonotype has just one count. The chain joins TRBV6-1 to TRBJ2-7; tentatively, D is TRBD1 (5 bases). The CDR3 has 13 residues. Germline CDR1 and CDR2: MNHNS and SASEGT. V was pared by 5 bases and J by 2 bases, with 10 bases between. CDR3 in amino acids: CASSQRTPYEQYF. The CDR3 DNA sequence: TGTGCCAGCAGTCAGAGGACACCCTACGAGCAGTACTTC.

The chain is built from TRBV20-1 and TRBJ2-1; D is possibly TRBD2 (6 bases). CDR3 length equals 14 residues. Germline V lookup: CDR1 DFQATT, CDR2 SNEGSKA (reference sequence). V lost 5 bases and J lost 7, with 18 bases in between. The CDR3 coding sequence is TGCAGTGCTTTAACAGCCTCTCGGGGGAATGAGCAGTTCTTC. Translating it yields CSALTASRGNEQFF.

In this sample, this clonotype turned up a few times. The chain combines TRBV19 with TRBJ1-6; 9 bases line up with TRBD1. CDR3 length equals 13 residues. Germline values: CDR1 LNHDA, CDR2 SQIVND (reference sequence). CDR3 sequence reads: CATQGAGNSPLHF. CDR3 sequence (DNA): TGTGCTACACAGGGGGCCGGAAATTCACCCCTCCACTTT. The full variable domain, its missing parts supplied by reference TRBV19 and TRBJ1-6, is DGGITQSPKYLFRKEGQNVTLSCEQNLNHDAMYWYRQDPGQGLRLIYYSQIVNDFQKGDIAEGYSVSREKKESFPLTVTSAQKNPTAFYLCATQGAGNSPLHFGNGTRLTVT.

This clonotype was counted at least ten times. The rearrangement joins TRBV7-6 to TRBJ2-2; the D gene is possibly TRBD2 (6 bases). The length of the CDR3 is 16 residues. Germline CDR1 SGHVS, CDR2 FNYEAQ. Trimming left V 3 bases short and J 7 bases short, with 18 bases between. CDR3 protein: CASSLAGGSANGELFF. CDR3 nucleotide sequence: TGTGCCAGCAGCTTGGCCGGGGGTAGCGCGAACGGGGAGCTGTTTTTT.

The rearrangement joins TRBV7-9 to TRBJ2-1, with TRBD2 matching over 8 bases. V shed 1 base and J 9 bases; nucleotides not matched to a gene: 5. CDR1 is SEHNR, CDR2 FQNEAQ, per germline (reference sequence). The CDR3 totals 14 residues. In DNA form, the CDR3 reads TGTGCCAGCAGCTTAGTCTCGCGGGAGGTTGAGCAGTTCTTC. The encoded protein is CASSLVSREVEQFF. Supplemented by reference TRBV7-9 and TRBJ2-1, the full variable domain reads DTGVSQNPRHKITKRGQNVTFRCDPISEHNRLYWYRQTLGQGPEFLTYFQNEAQLEKSRLLSDRFSAERPKGSFSTLEIQRTEQGDSAMYLCASSLVSREVEQFFGPGTRLTVL.

This clonotype was recorded many times. The chain couples TRBV12-3 or TRBV12-4 to TRBJ1-2; 7 bases agree with TRBD1. V lost 3 bases, J lost 3 bases, and 4 bases stayed unmatched. The CDR3 spans 14 residues. The CDR3 DNA is TGTGCCAGCAGTTTCCAGGGGGTGGACTATGGCTACACCTTC. It yields the protein CASSFQGVDYGYTF.

This clonotype occurred many times. CDR3 amino acids: CASSSARGYEQYF. The CDR3 DNA sequence: TGTGCCAGCAGCTCTGCCAGGGGTTACGAGCAGTACTTC. The J gene is TRBJ2-7, the V gene TRBV7-2; tentative D call: TRBD1 (6 bases). The V end was cut by 4 bases, the J end by 4 bases, with 11 bases between. The germline gives CDR1 SGHTA, CDR2 FQGNSA. The CDR3 is made up of 13 amino acids.

This clonotype was seen a handful of times. In DNA form, the CDR3 reads TGTGCCAGCAGCCCCGCGGGGGAGGGGGGTAATCATGAGCAGTTCTTC. Encoded protein: CASSPAGEGGNHEQFF. This chain joins TRBV12-3 or TRBV12-4 and TRBJ2-1, with D tentatively TRBD2 (7 bases). The CDR3 loop spans 16 amino acids. V shed 6 bases and J shed 8 bases, with 23 bases lying between them.

This clonotype came up a few times. The CDR3 bases are TGTGCCAGCAGCCAAGTCGTGACAGGGATGGAGACCCAGTACTTC. It yields the protein CASSQVVTGMETQYF. This chain connects TRBV14 to TRBJ2-5, with 7 nucleotides matching TRBD1. Trimming at V came to 1 base and at J to 5 bases, leaving 7 bases not matched to a gene. The CDR3 is 15 amino acids. Germline CDR1 and CDR2: SGHDN and FVKESK.

CDR3 residues: CASSQFSTHGLAGSYEQYF. CDR3 nucleotides: TGCGCCAGCAGCCAGTTCTCGACACATGGACTAGCGGGAAGTTACGAGCAGTACTTC. This chain connects TRBV4-1 to TRBJ2-7, with 12 nucleotides matching TRBD2. This CDR3 contains 19 residues. Looked up from germline, CDR1 is MGHRA and CDR2 is YSYEKL. V lost 3 bases and J lost 4; bases outside the gene matches: 16.

J is TRBJ2-6 and V is TRBV19, with 12 bases aligning to TRBD1. The J segment lost 2 bases and the V segment lost 9 bases, leaving 14 bases of the junction unmatched. This CDR3 has 19 amino acids. Looked up from germline, CDR1 is LNHDA and CDR2 is SQIVND (reference sequence). CDR3 sequence reads: CASKPGAWDRGPGANVLTF. CDR3 bases: TGTGCCAGCAAACCCGGGGCTTGGGACAGGGGGCCTGGGGCCAACGTCCTGACTTTC.

The chain uses TRBV7-4 and TRBJ1-5; D is undetermined. Trimming removed 5 bases from V and 2 bases from J, with 10 bases in between. CDR3 length: 14 residues. Germline V gene data show CDR1 as SGHVT and CDR2 as SQSDAQ. The CDR3 nucleotides read TGTGCCAGCAGCCTAGGGAGTCGCAATCAGCCCCAGCATTTT. Protein: CASSLGSRNQPQHF. Full variable domain (outside the CDR3, taken from reference TRBV7-4 and TRBJ1-5): GAGVSQSPRYKVAKRGRDVALRCDSISGHVTLYWYRQTLGQGSEVLTYSQSDAQRDKSGRPSGRFSAERPERSVSTLKIQRTEQGDSAVYLCASSLGSRNQPQHFGDGTRLSIL.

CDR3 bases: TGTGCCAGCACCCCCTGGGCAACCGGGGAGCTGTTTTTT. Translation gives CASTPWATGELFF. The chain employs TRBV7-9 and TRBJ2-2; D is unclear. The CDR3 covers 13 residues. Germline V CDR1 and CDR2: SEHNR, FQNEAQ (reference sequence). Trimming shortened V by 7 bases and J by 5 bases, and 11 bases separated the two germline ends. The full variable domain, rest sourced from reference TRBV7-9 and TRBJ2-2, is DTGVSQNPRHKITKRGQNVTFRCDPISEHNRLYWYRQTLGQGPEFLTYFQNEAQLEKSRLLSDRFSAERPKGSFSTLEIQRTEQGDSAMYLCASTPWATGELFFGEGSRLTVL.

The chain combines TRBV20-1 with TRBJ1-2; maybe TRBD1 (5 bases). CDR3 size: 16 residues. V lost 6 bases and J lost 5, with 25 bases in between. CDR1 DFQATT and CDR2 SNEGSKA come from the germline V gene (reference sequence). CDR3 loop: CSAAATALSLRYGYTF. CDR3 nucleotide sequence: TGCAGTGCCGCCGCGACAGCTCTCTCCCTACGGTATGGCTACACCTTC.

This clonotype was seen repeatedly, ten times or more. V and J are TRBV6-1 and TRBJ1-1, with D uncertain. The CDR3 sequence is 13 residues long. Germline lookup yields CDR1 MNHNS and CDR2 SASEGT. The V and J ends lost 2 bases and 1 base respectively, with 5 bases between them. The CDR3 nucleotides read TGTGCCAGCAGTGAACAGCCGAACACTGAAGCTTTCTTT. Translated: CASSEQPNTEAFF.